The rows below give T cell receptor beta chains drawn from one sample of a study of blood T cells in healthy people across ages. Each CDR3 protein gets one entry after TCRdb re-called the 5' RACE reads with MiXCR. The table has about 970,000 distinct CDR3 sequences, roughly 51% seen once. What was sequenced was blood. These receptors came from an older woman in good health. CDR3s include the opening cysteine and the closing phenylalanine or tryptophan.

CDR3 protein: CASRYSGYPSTDTQYF
CDR3 length: 16
J gene: TRBJ2-3
V gene: TRBV27

CDR3 protein: CASSRGTGACNEQFF
CDR3 length: 15
J gene: TRBJ2-1
V gene: TRBV5-1

CDR3 protein: CASSYSGQGTDTQYF
CDR3 length: 15
J gene: TRBJ2-3
V gene: TRBV6-5

CDR3 protein: CASSQSLAGAKYEQYF
CDR3 length: 16
J gene: TRBJ2-7
V gene: TRBV4-1

CDR3 protein: CAISGERVNYGYTF
CDR3 length: 14
J gene: TRBJ1-2
V gene: TRBV10-3

CDR3 protein: CASSINRLAGRYFRVLSYEQYF
CDR3 length: 22
J gene: TRBJ2-7
V gene: TRBV21-1

CDR3 protein: CASSLRGTQYF
CDR3 length: 11
J gene: TRBJ2-5
V gene: TRBV28

CDR3 protein: CASSQVLRAPDTQYF
CDR3 length: 15
J gene: TRBJ2-3
V gene: TRBV3-1

CDR3 protein: CASSEFGGVNYGYTF
CDR3 length: 15
J gene: TRBJ1-2
V gene: TRBV25-1

CDR3 protein: CASSLVGGPDTQYF
CDR3 length: 14
J gene: TRBJ2-3
V gene: TRBV7-9

CDR3 protein: CASSFSGASREQYF
CDR3 length: 14
J gene: TRBJ2-5
V gene: TRBV27

CDR3 protein: CASSLGQMDNVLTF
CDR3 length: 14
J gene: TRBJ2-6
V gene: TRBV5-1

CDR3 protein: CSASEAYEQYF
CDR3 length: 11
J gene: TRBJ2-7
V gene: TRBV29-1

CDR3 protein: CASSQDWTAKNIQYF
CDR3 length: 15
J gene: TRBJ2-4
V gene: TRBV4-3

CDR3 protein: CASSSRGAGANVLTF
CDR3 length: 15
J gene: TRBJ2-6
V gene: TRBV7-2

CDR3 protein: CASGTGAAEAFF
CDR3 length: 12
J gene: TRBJ1-1
V gene: TRBV10-3

CDR3 protein: CASSLDSVGEQFF
CDR3 length: 13
J gene: TRBJ2-1
V gene: TRBV5-1

CDR3 protein: CASSLKGAGTNEKLFF
CDR3 length: 16
J gene: TRBJ1-4
V gene: TRBV5-1

CDR3 protein: CASSLVWGGAYEQYF
CDR3 length: 15
J gene: .
V gene: TRBV7-2

CDR3 protein: CASSLEGPRLDQPQHF
CDR3 length: 16
J gene: TRBJ1-5
V gene: TRBV7-9

CDR3 protein: CASSPGTGGHNEQFF
CDR3 length: 15
J gene: TRBJ2-1
V gene: TRBV27

CDR3 protein: CASTRQARSNNEQFF
CDR3 length: 15
J gene: TRBJ2-1
V gene: TRBV25-1

CDR3 protein: CAWMMIMNTEAFF
CDR3 length: 13
J gene: TRBJ1-1
V gene: TRBV30

CDR3 protein: CSGIGAGNQPQHF
CDR3 length: 13
J gene: TRBJ1-5
V gene: TRBV20-1

CDR3 protein: CNVWASGANTDTQYF
CDR3 length: 15
J gene: TRBJ2-3
V gene: TRBV29-1

CDR3 protein: CASTSAQGRGGYTF
CDR3 length: 14
J gene: TRBJ1-2
V gene: TRBV10-2

CDR3 protein: CASSPGTAMHNTGELFF
CDR3 length: 17
J gene: TRBJ2-2
V gene: TRBV4-1

CDR3 protein: CAISVTSGDSYEQYF
CDR3 length: 15
J gene: TRBJ2-7
V gene: TRBV10-3

CDR3 protein: CASRQTGRGTEAFF
CDR3 length: 14
J gene: TRBJ1-1
V gene: TRBV25-1

CDR3 protein: CASSVVDTDNSPLHF
CDR3 length: 15
J gene: TRBJ1-6
V gene: TRBV9

CDR3 protein: CASSHITYGYTF
CDR3 length: 12
J gene: TRBJ1-2
V gene: TRBV4-2

CDR3 protein: CSARFLAQETQYF
CDR3 length: 13
J gene: TRBJ2-5
V gene: TRBV20-1

CDR3 protein: CASRDRGAYEQYF
CDR3 length: 13
J gene: TRBJ2-7
V gene: TRBV5-1

CDR3 protein: CASSVAVKETQYF
CDR3 length: 13
J gene: TRBJ2-5
V gene: TRBV9

CDR3 protein: CASSSTGTGGLYEQYF
CDR3 length: 16
J gene: .
V gene: TRBV3-1

CDR3 protein: CATRGSGNEQFF
CDR3 length: 12
J gene: TRBJ2-1
V gene: TRBV24-1

CDR3 protein: CSVETSGRASEQFF
CDR3 length: 14
J gene: TRBJ2-1
V gene: TRBV29-1

CDR3 protein: CASSGKLAGGHEGDTQYF
CDR3 length: 18
J gene: TRBJ2-3
V gene: TRBV4-2

CDR3 protein: CASTLTREHGYTF
CDR3 length: 13
J gene: TRBJ1-2
V gene: TRBV6-6

CDR3 protein: CAWSVRGVGRVYEQYF
CDR3 length: 16
J gene: TRBJ2-7
V gene: TRBV30

CDR3 protein: CASSQPTGRYSSGANVLTF
CDR3 length: 19
J gene: TRBJ2-6
V gene: TRBV4-1

CDR3 protein: CASSTRAGRTDTQYF
CDR3 length: 15
J gene: TRBJ2-3
V gene: TRBV12-3/TRBV12-4

CDR3 protein: CSVTGLENEKLFF
CDR3 length: 13
J gene: TRBJ1-4
V gene: TRBV29-1

CDR3 protein: CASSLRGIASGANVLTF
CDR3 length: 17
J gene: TRBJ2-6
V gene: TRBV7-9

CDR3 protein: CASSLGLDRFQETQYF
CDR3 length: 16
J gene: TRBJ2-5
V gene: TRBV7-8

CDR3 protein: CATALGLAGEGQYF
CDR3 length: 14
J gene: TRBJ2-3
V gene: TRBV27

CDR3 protein: CSARDGGINEQFF
CDR3 length: 13
J gene: TRBJ2-1
V gene: TRBV20-1